This TCR beta chain was identified during a study of blood T cells in healthy people across ages (dated by TCRdb to 2014 to 2015). General notes on the study: Template switching captured roughly one uniquely barcoded TCR beta cDNA molecule per two T cells in model experiments. Using deep sequencing normalized with unique cDNA molecular identifiers, the study measured how TCR beta repertoire diversity changes with age. Four age groups were formed from the donors: young (average 16 years), middle-aged (approximately 40), aged (roughly 56) and long-lived (about 80). To avoid experimental bias, donors of different ages were spread randomly across the sequencing lanes. For two donors (one aged 18 to 29 and one aged 80 or older), the study analyzed two additional independent replicas of 1 million unique cDNA reads from the same blood draw. The study at large found these results: There was a strong correlation between observed TCR beta diversity and the percentage of naive T cells measured by flow cytometry. Total diversity estimates from one million sequenced T cells were considered lower bounds and underestimates. Conclusive comparison of naive and antigen-experienced compartments was prevented by the profiling of bulk unsorted PBMCs. As age increased, observed TCR beta diversity per million T cells dropped in a roughly linear way, and a significant reduction was already evident by age approximately 40. Because the CMV infection status of the donors was unknown, age-related changes in expanded clonotypes may potentially have been confounded. The long-lived group showed more naive CD4+ T cells, fewer expanded clones and increased TCR diversity than the aged group, suggesting age selection.

The donors were roughly 40 Caucasian individuals from Russia, aged roughly 6 to 90 years, who were systemically healthy. About 10 milliliters of peripheral blood were drawn from each donor into EDTA-treated Vacutainer tubes. PBMCs were isolated by Ficoll-Paque density-gradient centrifugation, with at least 6 million obtained per sample. Trizol reagent was used to extract total RNA from PBMCs, with at least 5 micrograms per sample. For every donor, an aliquot of PBMCs went through flow cytometry to measure the percentages of naive CD45RAhigh/CD27high T cells. The library was made by 5' RACE. This sample was sequenced with an Illumina HiSeq 2500. A second about 7 to 11 cycle PCR used a sample-barcoded 5' primer and a J-beta primer mix. Each TCR beta cDNA molecule received a unique molecular identifier from a template-switch 5' adaptor carrying 12 random nucleotides. Each sample yielded at least 3 million CDR3-containing paired-end reads. First-strand cDNA synthesis was performed from all RNA using the Mint cDNA synthesis kit, with priming by a TRBC-specific oligonucleotide. Following uracil-DNA glycosylase treatment, a first 18-cycle PCR with universal primers M1SS and BC2_uni_R was performed on all cDNA. As for the authors' bioinformatics: Each sample was normalized by randomly selecting 1 million high-quality reads, each carrying a distinct molecular identifier. Reads with shared molecular identifiers were discarded instead of being binned into consensus sequences. MiTCR, set to a Q25 quality threshold and the strictest error-elimination algorithm, was used for CDR3 identification, clonotype clustering and error correction. Lower-bound total TCR beta diversity was estimated with a nonparametric unseen species model using Euler transformation. Clones were called with MiXCR by TCRdb after fastp trimmed the public reads at Q25, and only in-frame beta chains were retained. Each entry is one CDR3 protein sequence, shown with its most common DNA and genes. It is TCRdb's table, rather than the study itself, that gives the V and J calls and clone size. The sample table lists 1.5 million or so distinct CDR3 sequences, 42% of them with a count of one. The ten largest clones add up to roughly 7.7% of the sample.

Concerning this clonotype itself: Its specific antigen is unknown. No per-base quality is available; no much larger clone lies one base away.

Inclusive of the bounding cysteine and phenylalanine, the CDR3 is 16 residues long. The entry retains the CDR3 DNA only, 48 bases that are in frame from base 1. Per the germline V gene, MGHRA is the CDR1 and YSYEKL is the CDR2. This TCR came from a woman in her late teens or twenties in good health. Recombination joined TRBV4-1 with TRBJ2-7, with 11 middle bases fitting TRBD2. The DNA end lines up better with TRBJ2-4; the J call may be wrong. The sequenced sample consisted of blood. This receptor has the CDR3 CASSAGATSGMNIQYF. Here is the DNA: TGCGCCAGCAGCGCAGGGGCGACTAGCGGGATGAACATTCAGTACTTC.